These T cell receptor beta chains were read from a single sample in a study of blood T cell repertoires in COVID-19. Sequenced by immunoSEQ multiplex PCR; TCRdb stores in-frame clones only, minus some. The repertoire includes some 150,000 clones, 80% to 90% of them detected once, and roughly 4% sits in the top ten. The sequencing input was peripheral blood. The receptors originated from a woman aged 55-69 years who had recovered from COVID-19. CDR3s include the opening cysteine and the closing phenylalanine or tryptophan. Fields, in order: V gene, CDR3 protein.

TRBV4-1,CASSRQGRYTF
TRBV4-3,CASSLSGGFTGELFF
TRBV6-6,CASSGQGGRYGYTF
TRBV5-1,CASSLDGQGGGTSPLHF
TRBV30,CAWSVLNRGRETQYF
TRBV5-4,CASSAAGTGAGNTIYF
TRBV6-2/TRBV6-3,CASSYSGTVYGYTF
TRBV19,CASSARRGGADTQYF
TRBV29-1,CSVDAAGSGNTIYF
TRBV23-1,CASSHPTPSCRTDTQYF
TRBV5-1,CASSFGYNEQFF
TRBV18,CASSPPNPGNEKLFF
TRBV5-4,CASSMGTGGDETQYF